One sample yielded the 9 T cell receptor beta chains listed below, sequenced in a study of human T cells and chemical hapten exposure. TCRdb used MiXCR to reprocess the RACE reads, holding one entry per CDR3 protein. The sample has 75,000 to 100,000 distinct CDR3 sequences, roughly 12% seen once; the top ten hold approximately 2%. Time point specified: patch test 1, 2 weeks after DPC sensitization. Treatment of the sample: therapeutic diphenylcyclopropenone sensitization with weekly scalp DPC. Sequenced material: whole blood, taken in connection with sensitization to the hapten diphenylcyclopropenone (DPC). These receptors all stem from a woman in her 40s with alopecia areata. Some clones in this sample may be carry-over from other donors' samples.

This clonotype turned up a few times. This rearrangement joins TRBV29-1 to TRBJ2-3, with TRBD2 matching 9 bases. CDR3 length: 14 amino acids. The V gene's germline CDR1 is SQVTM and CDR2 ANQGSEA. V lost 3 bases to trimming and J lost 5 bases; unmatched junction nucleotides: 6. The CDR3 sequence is CSVDPGLAVDTQYF. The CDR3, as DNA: TGCAGCGTTGACCCGGGACTAGCAGTAGATACGCAGTATTTT.

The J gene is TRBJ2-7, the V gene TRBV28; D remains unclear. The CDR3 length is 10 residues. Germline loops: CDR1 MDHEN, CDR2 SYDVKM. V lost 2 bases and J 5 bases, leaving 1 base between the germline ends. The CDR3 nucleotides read TGTGCCAGCAGTTTAGACGAGCAGTACTTC. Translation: CASSLDEQYF. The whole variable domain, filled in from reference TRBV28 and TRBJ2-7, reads DVKVTQSSRYLVKRTGEKVFLECVQDMDHENMFWYRQDPGLGLRLIYFSYDVKMKEKGDIPEGYSVSREKKERFSLILESASTNQTSMYLCASSLDEQYFGPGTRLTVT.

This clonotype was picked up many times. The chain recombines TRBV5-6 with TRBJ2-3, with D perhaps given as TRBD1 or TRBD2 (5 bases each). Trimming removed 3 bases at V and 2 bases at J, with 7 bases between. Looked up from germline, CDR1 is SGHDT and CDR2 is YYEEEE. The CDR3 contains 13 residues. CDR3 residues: CASSSGTTDTQYF. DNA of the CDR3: TGTGCCAGCAGCTCCGGGACCACAGATACGCAGTATTTT.

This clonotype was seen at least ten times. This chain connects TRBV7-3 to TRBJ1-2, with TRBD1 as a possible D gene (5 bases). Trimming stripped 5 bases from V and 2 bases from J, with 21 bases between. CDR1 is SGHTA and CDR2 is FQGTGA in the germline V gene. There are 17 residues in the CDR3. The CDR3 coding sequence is TGTGCCAGCAGCCCACGACCCACAGGACTCAGCAACTATGGCTACACCTTC. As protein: CASSPRPTGLSNYGYTF.

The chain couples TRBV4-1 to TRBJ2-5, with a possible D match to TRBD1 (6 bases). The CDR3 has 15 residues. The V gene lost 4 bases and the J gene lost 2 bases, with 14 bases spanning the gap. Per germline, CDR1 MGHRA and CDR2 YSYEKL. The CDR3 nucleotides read TGCGCCAGCAGCCTTTCCGGGACACCTCAAGAGACCCAGTACTTC. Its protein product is CASSLSGTPQETQYF.

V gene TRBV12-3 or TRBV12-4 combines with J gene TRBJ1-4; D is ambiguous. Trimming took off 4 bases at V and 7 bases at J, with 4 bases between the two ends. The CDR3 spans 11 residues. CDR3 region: CASSSTEKLFF. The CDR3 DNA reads TGTGCCAGCAGTTCCACTGAAAAACTGTTTTTT.

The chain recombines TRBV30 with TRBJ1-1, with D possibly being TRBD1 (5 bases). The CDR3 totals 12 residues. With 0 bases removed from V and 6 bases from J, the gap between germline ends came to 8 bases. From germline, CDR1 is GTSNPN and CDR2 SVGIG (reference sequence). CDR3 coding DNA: TGTGCCTGGAGTGTTGTAGGGGCTGAAGCTTTCTTT. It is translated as CAWSVVGAEAFF. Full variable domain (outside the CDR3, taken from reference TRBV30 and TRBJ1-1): SQTIHQWPATLVQPVGSPLSLECTVEGTSNPNLYWYRQAAGRGLQLLFYSVGIGQISSEVPQNLSASRPQDRQFILSSKKLLLSDSGFYLCAWSVVGAEAFFGQGTRLTVV.

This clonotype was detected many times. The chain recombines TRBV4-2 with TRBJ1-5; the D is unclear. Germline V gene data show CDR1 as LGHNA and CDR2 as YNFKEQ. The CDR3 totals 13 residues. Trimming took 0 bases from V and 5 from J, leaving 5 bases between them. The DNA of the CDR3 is TGTGCCAGCAGCCAAGATAGAGATCAGCCCCAGCATTTT. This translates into CASSQDRDQPQHF.

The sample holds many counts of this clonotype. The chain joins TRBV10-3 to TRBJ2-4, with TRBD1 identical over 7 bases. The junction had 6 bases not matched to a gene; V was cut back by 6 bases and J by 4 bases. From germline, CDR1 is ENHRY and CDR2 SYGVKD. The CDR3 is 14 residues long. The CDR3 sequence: CAISDGTAKNIQYF. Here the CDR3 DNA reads TGTGCCATCAGCGATGGGACAGCGAAAAACATTCAGTACTTC.